A single sample is the source of the 7 T cell receptor beta chains below, sequenced in a study of post-analysis software for immune sequencing data (dated by TCRdb to between 2014 and 2017). Library preparation was by PCR. Instrument used: Illumina HiSeq 2500. To reduce PCR and sequencing biases, unique molecular identifiers were incorporated into the TCR beta cDNA libraries. TCRdb trimmed the raw reads at Q25, called clones with MiXCR and kept productive beta chains. For every CDR3 protein sequence, its rows merge into one entry that carries the most common genes and DNA. Recorded for this sample are around 500,000 distinct CDR3 sequences; around 36% of them occurred a single time. Clones ranked in the top ten supply under 7% of the sample. The investigation overall reported the following: Four to six TRBV segments, including TRBV5-6, TRBV5-1 and TRBV20-1, were significantly more frequent in patients than controls.

Their specific antigens are unknown. Sequencing was carried out using blood. The receptor source for this set is a girl under 18 with multiple sclerosis.

This clonotype was counted a few times. The chain has TRBV12-3 or TRBV12-4 and TRBJ2-1; possible D gene TRBD2, 7 bases. Trimming took 11 bases from V and 2 from J, leaving 10 bases between them. The CDR3 totals 12 residues. The CDR3: CAGGATYNEQFF. The CDR3 DNA reads TGTGCCGGGGGGGCCACCTACAATGAGCAGTTCTTC.

The sample holds many counts of this clonotype. The chain is built from TRBV12-3 or TRBV12-4 and TRBJ2-1; possible D gene TRBD2, 7 bases. Trimming took off 0 bases at V and 3 bases at J, with 24 bases between the two ends. The CDR3 runs 20 residues. DNA of the CDR3: TGTGCCAGCAGTTTAGCCCAGTGGGGTGGGGCGGGGGCACACTACAATGAGCAGTTCTTC. Translated, it gives CASSLAQWGGAGAHYNEQFF.

Note on this clonotype: Germline and junction disagree at one end, which may indicate a read error. The chain is built from TRBV15 and TRBJ2-7; TRBD1 might be the D (6 bases). CDR1 and CDR2 from the germline V gene are LNHNV and YYDKDF (reference sequence). The CDR3 has 16 amino acids. CDR3 residues: CASSRGRSLSSYEQYF. The CDR3 nucleotides are TGTGCCTCCAGCAGGGGAAGAAGCTTAAGCTCCTACGAGCAGTACTTC.

This clonotype was counted a few times. The chain has TRBV12-3 or TRBV12-4 and TRBJ2-5; 9 bases are a match to TRBD1. Trimming at V came to 5 bases and at J to 5 bases, leaving 6 bases not matched to a gene. The CDR3 is 14 amino acids. CDR3 sequence reads: CASSRGQGGETQYF. The CDR3 coding sequence is TGTGCCAGCAGTAGGGGACAGGGAGGGGAGACCCAGTACTTC.

Details on this clonotype: Just one base apart from a much larger clone, this may be a read error. The chain joins TRBV5-1 to TRBJ2-3; a weak D match, TRBD2 (7 bases). The CDR3 length is 16 residues. Germline loops: CDR1 SGHRS, CDR2 YFSETQ. Trimming removed 4 bases at V and 4 bases at J, with 19 bases between. The CDR3 DNA sequence: TGCGCCAGCAGCACCTTAGTGGGGGGGCGCCCAGATACGCAGTATTTT. It encodes CASSTLVGGRPDTQYF.

The chain is built from TRBV12-3 or TRBV12-4 and TRBJ2-5; the match to TRBD1 covers 7 bases. CDR3 length equals 17 residues. V lost 7 bases and J lost 1; bases outside the gene matches: 15. In nucleotides, the CDR3 is TGTGCCAGCACCTTAGACAGGGCCCAACCTACCCAAGAGACCCAGTACTTC. It encodes CASTLDRAQPTQETQYF.

This clonotype was seen only a few times. This rearrangement joins TRBV15 to TRBJ2-5; 9 bases fit TRBD2. The CDR3 is 16 residues long. CDR1 is LNHNV and CDR2 is YYDKDF in the germline V gene (reference sequence). Trimming cost V 3 bases and J 4 bases; bases outside gene matches: 9. This CDR3 reads CATSSRGGLARETQYF. The CDR3 nucleotides are TGTGCCACCAGCAGCCGGGGGGGACTAGCTAGAGAGACCCAGTACTTC.